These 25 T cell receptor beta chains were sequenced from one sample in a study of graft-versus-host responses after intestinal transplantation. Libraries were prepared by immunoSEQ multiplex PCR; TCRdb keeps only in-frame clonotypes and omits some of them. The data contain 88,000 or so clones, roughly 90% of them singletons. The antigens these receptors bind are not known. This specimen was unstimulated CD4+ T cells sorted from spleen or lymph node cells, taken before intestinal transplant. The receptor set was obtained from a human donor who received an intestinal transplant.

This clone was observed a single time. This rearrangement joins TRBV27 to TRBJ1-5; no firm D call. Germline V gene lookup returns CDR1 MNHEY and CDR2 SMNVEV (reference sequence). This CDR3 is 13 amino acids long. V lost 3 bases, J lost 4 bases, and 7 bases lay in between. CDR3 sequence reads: CASSFQLNQPQHF. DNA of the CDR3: TGTGCCAGCAGTTTCCAACTGAATCAGCCCCAGCATTTT.

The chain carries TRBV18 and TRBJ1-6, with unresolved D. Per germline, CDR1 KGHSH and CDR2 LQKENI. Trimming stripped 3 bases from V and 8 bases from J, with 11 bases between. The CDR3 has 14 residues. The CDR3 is CASSPQTRDSPLHF. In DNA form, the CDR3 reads TGTGCCAGCTCACCCCAAACCCGGGATTCACCCCTCCACTTT.

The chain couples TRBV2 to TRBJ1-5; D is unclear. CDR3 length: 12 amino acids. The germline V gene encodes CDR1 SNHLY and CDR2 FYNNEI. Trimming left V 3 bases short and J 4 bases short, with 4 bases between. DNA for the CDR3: TGTGCCAGCAGTGACTTAAATCAGCCCCAGCATTTT. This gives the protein CASSDLNQPQHF.

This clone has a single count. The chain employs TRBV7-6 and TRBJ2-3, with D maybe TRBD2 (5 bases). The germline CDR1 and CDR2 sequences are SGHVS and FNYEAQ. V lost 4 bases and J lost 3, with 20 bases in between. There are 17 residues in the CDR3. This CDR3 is CASSSPRGSRSTDTQYF. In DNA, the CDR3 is TGTGCCAGCAGCTCACCTCGGGGTAGTAGAAGTACAGATACGCAGTATTTT.

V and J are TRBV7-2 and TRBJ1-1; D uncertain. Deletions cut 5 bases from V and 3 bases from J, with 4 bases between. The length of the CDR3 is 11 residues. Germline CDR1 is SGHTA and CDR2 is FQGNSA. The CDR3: CASSPYTEAFF. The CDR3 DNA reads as TGTGCCAGCAGCCCGTACACTGAAGCTTTCTTT.

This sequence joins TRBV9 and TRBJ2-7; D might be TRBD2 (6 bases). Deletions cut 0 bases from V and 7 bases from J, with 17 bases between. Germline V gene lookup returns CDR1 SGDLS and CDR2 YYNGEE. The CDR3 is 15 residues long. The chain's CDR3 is CASSVAPGLFGEQYF. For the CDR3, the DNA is TGTGCCAGCAGCGTAGCGCCGGGACTTTTCGGGGAGCAGTACTTC.

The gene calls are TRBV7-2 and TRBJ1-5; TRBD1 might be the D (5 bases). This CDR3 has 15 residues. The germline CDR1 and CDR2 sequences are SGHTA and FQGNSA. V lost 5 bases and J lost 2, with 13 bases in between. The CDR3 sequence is CASSPRLGGNQPQHF. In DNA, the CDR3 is TGTGCCAGCAGCCCCCGCCTAGGGGGCAATCAGCCCCAGCATTTT.

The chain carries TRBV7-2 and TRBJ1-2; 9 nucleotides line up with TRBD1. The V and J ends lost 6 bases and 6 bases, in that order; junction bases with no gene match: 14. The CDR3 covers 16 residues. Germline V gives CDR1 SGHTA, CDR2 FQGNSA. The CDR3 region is CASRPGGTGRLDGYTF. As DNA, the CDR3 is TGTGCCAGCAGACCCGGAGGGACAGGGAGGTTGGATGGCTACACCTTC.

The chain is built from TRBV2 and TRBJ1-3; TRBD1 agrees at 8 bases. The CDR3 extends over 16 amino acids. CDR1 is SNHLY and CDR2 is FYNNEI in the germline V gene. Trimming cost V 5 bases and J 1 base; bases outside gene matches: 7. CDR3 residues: CASSMTGVVSGNTIYF. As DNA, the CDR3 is TGTGCCAGCAGTATGACAGGGGTAGTATCTGGAAACACCATATATTTT.

DNA of the CDR3: TGCGCCAGCAGCCCAGGGGGCACGAACTATGGCTACACCTTC. It specifies CASSPGGTNYGYTF. The chain joins TRBV5-1 to TRBJ1-2; 8 nucleotides agree with TRBD1. Germline V lookup: CDR1 SGHRS, CDR2 YFSETQ. V gave up 4 bases and J gave up 2 bases; unmatched junction bases: 4. This CDR3 has 14 amino acids.

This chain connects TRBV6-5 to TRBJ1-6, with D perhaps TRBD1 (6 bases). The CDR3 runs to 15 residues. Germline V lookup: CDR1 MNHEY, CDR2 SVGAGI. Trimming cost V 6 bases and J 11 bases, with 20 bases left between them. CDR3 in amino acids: CASRARQEASAPLHF. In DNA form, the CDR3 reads TGTGCCAGCAGAGCGCGACAGGAGGCGAGTGCACCCCTCCACTTT.

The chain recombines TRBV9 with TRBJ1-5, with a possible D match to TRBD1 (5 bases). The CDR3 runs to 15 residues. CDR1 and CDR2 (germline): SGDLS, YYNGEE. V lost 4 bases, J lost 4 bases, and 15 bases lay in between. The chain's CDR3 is CASSPLPGVNQPQHF. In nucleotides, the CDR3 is TGTGCCAGCAGCCCACTCCCGGGGGTGAATCAGCCCCAGCATTTT.

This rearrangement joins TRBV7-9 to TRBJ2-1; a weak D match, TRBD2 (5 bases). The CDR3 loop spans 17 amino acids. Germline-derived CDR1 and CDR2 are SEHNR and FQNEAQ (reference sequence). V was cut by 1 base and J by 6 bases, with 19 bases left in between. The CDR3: CASSLGSRLLSGNEQFF. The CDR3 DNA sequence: TGTGCCAGCAGCTTAGGATCGAGACTACTCTCTGGCAATGAGCAGTTCTTC.

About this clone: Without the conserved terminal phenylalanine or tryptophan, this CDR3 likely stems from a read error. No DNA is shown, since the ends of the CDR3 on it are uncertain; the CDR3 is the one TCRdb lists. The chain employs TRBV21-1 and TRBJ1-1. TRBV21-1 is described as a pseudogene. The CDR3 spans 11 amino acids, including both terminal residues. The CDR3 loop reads CASSNEASFRQ.

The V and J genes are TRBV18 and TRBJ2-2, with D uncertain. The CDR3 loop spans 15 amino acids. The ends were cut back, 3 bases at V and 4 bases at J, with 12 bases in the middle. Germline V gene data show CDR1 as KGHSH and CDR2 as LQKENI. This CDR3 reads CASSPKTPSTGELFF. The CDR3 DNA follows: TGTGCCAGCTCACCTAAGACTCCCAGCACCGGGGAGCTGTTTTTT.

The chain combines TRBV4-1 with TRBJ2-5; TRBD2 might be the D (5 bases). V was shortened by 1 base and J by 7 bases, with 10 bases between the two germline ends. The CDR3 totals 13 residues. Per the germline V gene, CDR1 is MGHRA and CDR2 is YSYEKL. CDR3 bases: TGCGCCAGCAGCCAAGTGAGGGTAGCGACCCAGTACTTC. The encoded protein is CASSQVRVATQYF.

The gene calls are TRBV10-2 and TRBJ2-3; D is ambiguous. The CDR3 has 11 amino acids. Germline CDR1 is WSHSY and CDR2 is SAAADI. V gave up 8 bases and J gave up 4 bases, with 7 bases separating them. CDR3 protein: CASGQADTQYF. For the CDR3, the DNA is TGCGCCAGCGGGCAGGCAGATACGCAGTATTTT.

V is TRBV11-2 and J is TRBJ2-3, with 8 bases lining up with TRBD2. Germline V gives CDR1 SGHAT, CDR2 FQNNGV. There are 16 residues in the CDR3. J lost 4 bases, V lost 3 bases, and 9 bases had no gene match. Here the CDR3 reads CASSLRASGFPDTQYF. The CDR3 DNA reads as TGTGCCAGCAGCTTGCGGGCTAGCGGGTTCCCAGATACGCAGTATTTT.

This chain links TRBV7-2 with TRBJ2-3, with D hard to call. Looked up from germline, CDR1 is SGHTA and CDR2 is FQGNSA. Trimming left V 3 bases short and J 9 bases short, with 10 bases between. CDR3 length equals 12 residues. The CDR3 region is CASSFASPTQYF. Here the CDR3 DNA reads TGTGCCAGCAGCTTTGCTAGTCCAACGCAGTATTTT.

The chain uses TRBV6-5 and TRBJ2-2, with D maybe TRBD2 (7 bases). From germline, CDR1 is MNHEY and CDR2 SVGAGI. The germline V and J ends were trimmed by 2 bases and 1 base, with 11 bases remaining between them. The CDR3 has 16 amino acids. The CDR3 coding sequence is TGTGCCAGCAGTTACGGGGGGGCAGGGAACACCGGGGAGCTGTTTTTT. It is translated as CASSYGGAGNTGELFF.

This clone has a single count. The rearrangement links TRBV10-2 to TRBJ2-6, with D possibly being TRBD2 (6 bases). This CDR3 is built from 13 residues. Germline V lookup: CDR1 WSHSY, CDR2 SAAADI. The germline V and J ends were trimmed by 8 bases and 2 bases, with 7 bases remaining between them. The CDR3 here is CASRGTGANVLTF. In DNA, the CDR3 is TGCGCCAGCCGGGGGACTGGGGCCAACGTCCTGACTTTC.

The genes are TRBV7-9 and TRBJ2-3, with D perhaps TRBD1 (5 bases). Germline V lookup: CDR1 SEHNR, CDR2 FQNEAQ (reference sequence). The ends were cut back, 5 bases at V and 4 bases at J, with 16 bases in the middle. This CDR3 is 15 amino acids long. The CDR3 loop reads CASSQPGPTADTQYF. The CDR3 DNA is TGTGCCAGCAGCCAGCCCGGGCCGACAGCAGATACGCAGTATTTT.

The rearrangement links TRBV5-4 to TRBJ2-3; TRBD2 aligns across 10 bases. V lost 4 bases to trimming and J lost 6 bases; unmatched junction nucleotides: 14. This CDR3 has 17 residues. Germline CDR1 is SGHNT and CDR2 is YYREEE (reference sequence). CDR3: CASSGPRKRGGGDTQYF. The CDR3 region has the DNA TGTGCCAGCAGCGGACCTCGGAAGCGGGGGGGCGGGGATACGCAGTATTTT.

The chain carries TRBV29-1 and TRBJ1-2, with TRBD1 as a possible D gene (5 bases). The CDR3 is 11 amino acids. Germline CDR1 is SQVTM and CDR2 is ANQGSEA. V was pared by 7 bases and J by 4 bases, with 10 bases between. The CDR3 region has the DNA TGCAGCGCTGGGGGGGGCTATGGCTACACCTTC. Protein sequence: CSAGGGYGYTF.

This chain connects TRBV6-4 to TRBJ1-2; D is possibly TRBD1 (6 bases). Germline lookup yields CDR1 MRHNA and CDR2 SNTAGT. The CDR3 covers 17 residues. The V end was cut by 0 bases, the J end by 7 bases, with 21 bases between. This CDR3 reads CASSDSSRGGGRGGYTF. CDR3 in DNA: TGTGCCAGCAGTGACTCGAGTCGGGGAGGGGGGCGTGGTGGCTACACCTTC.